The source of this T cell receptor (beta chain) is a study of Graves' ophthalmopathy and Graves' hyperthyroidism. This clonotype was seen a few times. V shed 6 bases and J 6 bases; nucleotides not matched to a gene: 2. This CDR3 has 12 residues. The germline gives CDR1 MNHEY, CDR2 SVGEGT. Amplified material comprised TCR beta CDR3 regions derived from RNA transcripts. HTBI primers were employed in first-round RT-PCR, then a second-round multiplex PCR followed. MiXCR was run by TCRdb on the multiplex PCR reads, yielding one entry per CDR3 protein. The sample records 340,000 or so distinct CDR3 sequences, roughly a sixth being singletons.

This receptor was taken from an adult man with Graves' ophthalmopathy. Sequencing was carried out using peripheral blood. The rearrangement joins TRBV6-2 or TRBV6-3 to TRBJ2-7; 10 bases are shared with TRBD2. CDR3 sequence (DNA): TGTGCCAGCAGACCTAGCGGGGGCGAGCAGTACTTC. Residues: CASRPSGGEQYF.